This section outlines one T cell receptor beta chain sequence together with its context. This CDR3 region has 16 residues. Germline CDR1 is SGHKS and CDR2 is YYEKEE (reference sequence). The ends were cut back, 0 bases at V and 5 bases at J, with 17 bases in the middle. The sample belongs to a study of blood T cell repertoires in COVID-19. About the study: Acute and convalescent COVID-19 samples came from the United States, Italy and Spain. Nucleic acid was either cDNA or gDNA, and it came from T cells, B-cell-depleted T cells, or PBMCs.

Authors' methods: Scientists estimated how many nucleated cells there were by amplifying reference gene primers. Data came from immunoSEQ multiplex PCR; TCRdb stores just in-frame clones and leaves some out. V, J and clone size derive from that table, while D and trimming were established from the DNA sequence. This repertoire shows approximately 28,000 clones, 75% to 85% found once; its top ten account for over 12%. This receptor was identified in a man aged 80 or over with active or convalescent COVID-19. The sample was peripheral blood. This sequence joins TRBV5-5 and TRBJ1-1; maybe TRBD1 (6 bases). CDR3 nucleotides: TGTGCCAGCAGCTTGGCCTTTGGGGGCGCGAGGACTGAAGCTTTCTTT. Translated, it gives CASSLAFGGARTEAFF.